Listed below are T cell receptor beta chains from one sample, sequenced in a study of blood T cells in healthy people across ages. TCRdb re-called the 5' RACE reads with MiXCR, one entry per CDR3 protein. The sample has about 640,000 distinct CDR3 sequences; about 54% are singletons. Sequencing was carried out using blood. All receptors derive from a man in his 60s in good health. Each CDR3 is given with its conserved first and last residue. A D gene is named only where the DNA matches it firmly. Part of the rows lack a size; the others show once, few, many or a class for expanded clones.

>TRBJ1-2|TRBV10-3|.|TRBD1
CAISDLRDRRDGYTF
TGTGCCATCAGTGACCTCCGGGACAGAAGAGATGGCTACACCTTC
>TRBJ2-4|TRBV7-9|few|.
CASSLAQNIQYF
TGTGCCAGCAGCTTAGCTCAGAACATTCAGTACTTC
>TRBJ2-3|TRBV7-9|.|.
CASSLSSVDTQYF
TGTGCCAGCAGCTTGTCTAGCGTGGATACGCAGTATTTT
>TRBJ2-7|TRBV5-5|few|.
CASSLDSGLTYEQYF
TGTGCCAGCAGCCTAGACAGTGGATTAACCTACGAGCAGTACTTC
>TRBJ2-7|TRBV9|few|TRBD2
CASSVGGLAPEQYF
TGTGCCAGCAGCGTAGGGGGACTAGCCCCGGAGCAGTACTTC
>TRBJ1-2|TRBV2|.|.
CASSETTVPFYGYTF
TGTGCCAGCAGTGAAACGACAGTTCCTTTCTATGGCTACACCTTC
>TRBJ1-1|TRBV6-5|few|.
CASRAGQSNTEAFF
TGTGCCAGCAGAGCCGGACAGAGCAACACTGAAGCTTTCTTT
>TRBJ1-4|TRBV5-1|few|.
CASSSGPTNEKLFF
TGCGCCAGCAGCTCGGGACCGACTAATGAAAAACTGTTTTTT
>TRBJ2-3|TRBV6-1|.|.
CASSEAILAPPSTDTQYF
TGTGCCAGCAGTGAAGCGATACTTGCCCCCCCTAGCACAGATACGCAGTATTTT
>TRBJ2-1|TRBV28|once|TRBD2
CASARASGGVYNEQFF
TGTGCCAGCGCGAGGGCTAGCGGGGGGGTTTACAATGAGCAGTTCTTC
>TRBJ1-2|TRBV5-6|.|.
CASSPRGALGGYTF
TGTGCCAGCAGCCCCAGGGGCGCCTTGGGTGGCTACACCTTC
>TRBJ2-7|TRBV20-1|.|TRBD1
CSARDPRSGGIYEQYF
TGCAGTGCTAGAGATCCCCGGTCAGGGGGCATCTACGAGCAGTACTTC
>TRBJ2-1|TRBV13|.|.
CASRRAGRHSEQFF
TGTGCCAGCAGGCGGGCGGGGAGGCACAGTGAGCAGTTCTTC
>TRBJ2-3|TRBV12-3/TRBV12-4|.|TRBD2
CASRRPGTSGTDTQYF
TGTGCCAGCAGGCGACCCGGGACTAGCGGGACAGATACGCAGTATTTT
>TRBJ2-7|TRBV21-1|.|.
CASSPLGGLTYEQYF
TGTGCCAGCAGCCCGTTGGGGGGCTTGACCTACGAGCAGTACTTC
>TRBJ2-7|TRBV13|.|TRBD1
CASGRQGSFYEQYF
TGTGCCAGCGGGAGACAGGGATCCTTCTACGAGCAGTACTTC
>TRBJ1-4|TRBV4-2|.|.
CASSQDPQGGGSTNEKLFF
TGTGCCAGCAGCCAAGATCCGCAGGGAGGGGGTTCAACTAATGAAAAACTGTTTTTT